This TCR beta chain appears in the sequencing data of a study of blood T cell repertoires in COVID-19. Overall study: Both acute and convalescent COVID-19 samples were obtained from the United States, Italy and Spain. T cells, B-cell-depleted T cells, or PBMCs provided the cDNA or gDNA that served as material.

Germline lookup yields CDR1 MDHEN and CDR2 SYDVKM. The CDR3 has 15 residues. V dropped 0 bases and J dropped 5 bases, with 10 bases sitting between them. Profiled with immunoSEQ multiplex PCR; TCRdb holds only in-frame clones, not every one. Seen here are about 190,000 clones, less than 85% observed once, and the top ten hold approximately 3%. Clinical histories supplied by participants themselves formed the basis of cohort assignment. For recovered donors of Cohort 3, there were two negative PCRs, clearance, or symptom resolution. This chain uses TRBV28 with TRBJ1-4; perhaps TRBD1 as D (6 bases). The TCR comes from a young woman who had recovered from COVID-19. Sequencing was performed on PBMCs or T cells enriched from blood (not recorded which). The CDR3 spells CASSLWGAGNEKLFF. The CDR3 DNA reads TGTGCCAGCAGTTTATGGGGGGCAGGGAATGAAAAACTGTTTTTT. Together with reference TRBV28 and TRBJ1-4, the CDR3 gives the full variable domain: DVKVTQSSRYLVKRTGEKVFLECVQDMDHENMFWYRQDPGLGLRLIYFSYDVKMKEKGDIPEGYSVSREKKERFSLILESASTNQTSMYLCASSLWGAGNEKLFFGSGTQLSVL.